This record concerns one T cell receptor (beta chain) sequence. Germline CDR1 reads MGHRA; CDR2 reads YSYEKL. The CDR3 is 15 residues long. The V end lost 3 bases, the J end lost 4 bases, and 13 bases lay between the germline ends. This entry belongs to a study of T-cell memory formation after mild COVID-19. MiXCR, run by TCRdb on the 5' RACE reads, gives a single entry per CDR3 protein. The sample has over 300,000 distinct CDR3 sequences; 20% to 25% are singletons. This receptor was obtained from a man between 18 and 35 years old who had mild COVID-19 (a few samples of this study predate the infection). Cell type and time point are not known. Material for sequencing was PBMCs or a T cell subset sorted from them (not recorded which). The V and J genes are TRBV4-1 and TRBJ1-3; D unclear. Written as DNA, the CDR3 is TGCGCCAGCAGCCAGAACCCATCGCTGGGAAACACCATATATTTT. Residues: CASSQNPSLGNTIYF.